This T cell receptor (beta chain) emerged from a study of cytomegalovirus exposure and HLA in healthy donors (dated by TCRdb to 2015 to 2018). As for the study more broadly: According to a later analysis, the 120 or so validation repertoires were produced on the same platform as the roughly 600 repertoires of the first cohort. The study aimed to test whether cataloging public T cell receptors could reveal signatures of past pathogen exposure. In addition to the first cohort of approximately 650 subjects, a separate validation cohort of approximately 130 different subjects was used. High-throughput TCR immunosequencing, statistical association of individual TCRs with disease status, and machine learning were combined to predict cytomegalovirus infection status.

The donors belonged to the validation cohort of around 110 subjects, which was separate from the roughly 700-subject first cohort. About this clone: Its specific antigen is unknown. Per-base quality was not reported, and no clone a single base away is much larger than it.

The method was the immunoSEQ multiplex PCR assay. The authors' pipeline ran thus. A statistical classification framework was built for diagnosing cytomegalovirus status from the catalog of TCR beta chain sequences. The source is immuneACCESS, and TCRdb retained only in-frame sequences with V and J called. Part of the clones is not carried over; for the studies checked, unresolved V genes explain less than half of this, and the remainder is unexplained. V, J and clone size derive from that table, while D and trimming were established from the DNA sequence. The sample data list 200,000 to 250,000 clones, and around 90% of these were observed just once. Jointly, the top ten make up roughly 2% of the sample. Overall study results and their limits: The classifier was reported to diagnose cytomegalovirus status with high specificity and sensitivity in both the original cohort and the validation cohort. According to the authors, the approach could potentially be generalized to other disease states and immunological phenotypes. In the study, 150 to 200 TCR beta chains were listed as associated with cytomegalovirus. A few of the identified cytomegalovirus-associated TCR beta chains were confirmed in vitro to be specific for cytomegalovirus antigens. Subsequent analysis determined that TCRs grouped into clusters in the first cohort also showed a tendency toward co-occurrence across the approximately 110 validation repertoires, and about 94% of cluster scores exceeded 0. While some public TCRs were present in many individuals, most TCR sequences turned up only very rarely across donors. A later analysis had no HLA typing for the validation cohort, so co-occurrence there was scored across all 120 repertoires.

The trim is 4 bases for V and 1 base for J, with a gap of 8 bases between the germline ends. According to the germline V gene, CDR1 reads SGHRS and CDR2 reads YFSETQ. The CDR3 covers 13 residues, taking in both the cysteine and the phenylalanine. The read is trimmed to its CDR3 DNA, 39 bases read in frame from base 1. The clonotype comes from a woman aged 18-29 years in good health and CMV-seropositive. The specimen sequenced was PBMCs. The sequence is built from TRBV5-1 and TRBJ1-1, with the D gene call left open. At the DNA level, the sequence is TGCGCCAGCAGCATAAGCTCGAACACTGAAGCTTTCTTT. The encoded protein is CASSISSNTEAFF.